What follows is one T cell receptor (beta chain) and its context. Its antigen remains unknown. This entry belongs to a study of cytotoxic CD8 clonotypes in ibrutinib-treated CLL. Across the whole study: The patients comprised approximately ten relapsed/refractory and about 15 treatment-naive cases, about 18 IGHV unmutated. Findings and limits, study-wide: Clonality went up at ibrutinib response and then declined back toward baseline at progression.

The CDR3 spans 20 residues. Germline V gene lookup returns CDR1 MNHEY and CDR2 SMNVEV (reference sequence). Unmatched junction bases numbered 21, after V lost 3 bases and J lost 4 bases. The method was immunoSEQ multiplex PCR; TCRdb's version includes in-frame clones alone and lacks a portion of them. Among roughly 42,000 clones, 50% to 75% were seen once, and the ten largest hold roughly a fifth. V and J are TRBV27 and TRBJ2-7; TRBD2 matches at 10 bases. This sequence originates from a human donor with chronic lymphocytic leukemia. This specimen was PBMCs, taken after 24 months of ibrutinib treatment. Here the CDR3 DNA reads TGTGCCAGCAGTTTCATGCCCTTGTCCCTTCTAGCGGGGGCGAGGTACGAGCAGTACTTC. This encodes CASSFMPLSLLAGARYEQYF.